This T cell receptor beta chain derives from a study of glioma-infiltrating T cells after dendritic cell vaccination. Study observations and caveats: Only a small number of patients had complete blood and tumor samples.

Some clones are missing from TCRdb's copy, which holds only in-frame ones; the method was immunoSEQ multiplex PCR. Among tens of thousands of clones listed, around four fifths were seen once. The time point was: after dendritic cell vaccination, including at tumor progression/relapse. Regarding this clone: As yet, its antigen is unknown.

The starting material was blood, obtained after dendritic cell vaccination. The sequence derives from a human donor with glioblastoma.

The DNA of the CDR3 is TGTGCCAGCAGCCAAGAGTTCGGTGTAGGGGGAGAGACCCAGTACTTC. Translating it yields CASSQEFGVGGETQYF. This rearrangement joins TRBV4-2 to TRBJ2-5, with a tentative D call TRBD1 (6 bases). The ends were cut back, 0 bases at V and 4 bases at J, with 15 bases in the middle. Germline CDR1 LGHNA, CDR2 YNFKEQ. The CDR3 runs 16 residues.